This T cell receptor (beta chain) was captured in a study of blood T cell repertoires in COVID-19. Study context: Donors in the United States, Italy and Spain gave samples during acute or convalescent COVID-19.

Per the authors' pipeline: Reference gene primer amplification gave nucleated cell count estimates. Here immunoSEQ multiplex PCR was the method, and the copy in TCRdb shows in-frame clones only, minus some. Clone size and the V and J calls come from that table; the DNA yielded D and trimming. The sample holds 150,000 to 200,000 clones, about 88% seen once. Germline V gene data show CDR1 as SGHTA and CDR2 as FQGNSA. Trimming took off 4 bases at V and 10 bases at J, with 20 bases between the two ends. This CDR3 has 16 residues. Sequenced material: peripheral blood. The sequence was collected from a human donor in a cohort sampled during active COVID-19. This rearrangement joins TRBV7-2 to TRBJ1-6, with a weak D call TRBD1 (5 bases). For the CDR3, the DNA is TGTGCCAGCAGCTCGGGAGAGGGGCCCAGGAGGTCACCCCTCCACTTT. Amino acids: CASSSGEGPRRSPLHF.